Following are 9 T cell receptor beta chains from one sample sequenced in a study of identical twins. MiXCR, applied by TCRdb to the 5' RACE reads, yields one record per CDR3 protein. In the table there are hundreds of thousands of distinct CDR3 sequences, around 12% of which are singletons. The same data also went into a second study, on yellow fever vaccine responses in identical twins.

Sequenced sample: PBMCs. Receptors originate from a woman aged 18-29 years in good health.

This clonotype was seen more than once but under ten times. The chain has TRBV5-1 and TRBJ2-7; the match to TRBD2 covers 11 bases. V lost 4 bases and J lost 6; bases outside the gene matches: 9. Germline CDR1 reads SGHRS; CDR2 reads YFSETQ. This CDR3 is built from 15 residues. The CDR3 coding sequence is TGCGCCAGCAGCCCAAGACTAGCGGGATCGCGCGAGCAGTACTTC. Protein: CASSPRLAGSREQYF. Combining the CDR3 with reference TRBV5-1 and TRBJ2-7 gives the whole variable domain KAGVTQTPRYLIKTRGQQVTLSCSPISGHRSVSWYQQTPGQGLQFLFEYFSETQRNKGNFPGRFSGRQFSNSRSEMNVSTLELGDSALYLCASSPRLAGSREQYFGPGTRLTVT.

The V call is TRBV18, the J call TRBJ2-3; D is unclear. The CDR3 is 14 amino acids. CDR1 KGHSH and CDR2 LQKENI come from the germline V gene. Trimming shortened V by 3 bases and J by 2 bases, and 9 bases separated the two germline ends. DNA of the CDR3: TGTGCCAGCTCACCGACACTTCCCACAGATACGCAGTATTTT. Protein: CASSPTLPTDTQYF.

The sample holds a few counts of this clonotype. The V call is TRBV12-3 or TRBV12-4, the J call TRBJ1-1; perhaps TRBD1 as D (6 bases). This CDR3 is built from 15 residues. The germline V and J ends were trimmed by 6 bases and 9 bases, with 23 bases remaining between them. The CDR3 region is CASSSDSFPQIKAFF. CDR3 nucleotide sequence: TGTGCCAGCAGCTCGGACAGTTTCCCACAAATCAAAGCTTTCTTT.

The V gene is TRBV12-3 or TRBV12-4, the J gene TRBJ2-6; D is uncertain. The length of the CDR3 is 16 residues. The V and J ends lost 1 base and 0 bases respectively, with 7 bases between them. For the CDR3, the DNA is TGTGCCAGCAGTTTAGTCACACCCTCTGGGGCCAACGTCCTGACTTTC. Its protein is CASSLVTPSGANVLTF.

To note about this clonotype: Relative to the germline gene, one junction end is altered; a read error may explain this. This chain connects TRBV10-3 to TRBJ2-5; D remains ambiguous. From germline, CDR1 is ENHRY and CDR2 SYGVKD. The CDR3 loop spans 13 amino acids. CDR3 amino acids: CAIRDPTSGSSVF. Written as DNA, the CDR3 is TGTGCCATCAGGGACCCCACCAGTGGCTCCTCTGTCTTC.

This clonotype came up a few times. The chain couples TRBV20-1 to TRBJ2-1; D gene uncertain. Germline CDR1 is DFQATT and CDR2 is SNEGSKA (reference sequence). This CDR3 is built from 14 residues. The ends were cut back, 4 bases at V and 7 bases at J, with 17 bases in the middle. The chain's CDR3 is CSAIDRDIANEQFF. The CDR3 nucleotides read TGCAGTGCTATCGATCGCGACATAGCTAATGAGCAGTTCTTC.

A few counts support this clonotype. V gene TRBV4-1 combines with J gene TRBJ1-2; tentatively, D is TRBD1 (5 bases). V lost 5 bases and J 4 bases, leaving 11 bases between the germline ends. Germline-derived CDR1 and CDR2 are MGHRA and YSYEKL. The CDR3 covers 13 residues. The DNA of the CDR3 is TGCGCCAGCAGCACCAAGGGGCTCTATGGCTACACCTTC. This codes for CASSTKGLYGYTF.

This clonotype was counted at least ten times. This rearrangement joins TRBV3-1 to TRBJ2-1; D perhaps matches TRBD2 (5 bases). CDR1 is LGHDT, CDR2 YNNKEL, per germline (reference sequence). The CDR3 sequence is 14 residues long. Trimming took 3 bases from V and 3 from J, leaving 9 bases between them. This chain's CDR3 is CASSQGEIYNEQFF. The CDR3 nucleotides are TGTGCCAGCAGCCAGGGAGAGATCTACAATGAGCAGTTCTTC.

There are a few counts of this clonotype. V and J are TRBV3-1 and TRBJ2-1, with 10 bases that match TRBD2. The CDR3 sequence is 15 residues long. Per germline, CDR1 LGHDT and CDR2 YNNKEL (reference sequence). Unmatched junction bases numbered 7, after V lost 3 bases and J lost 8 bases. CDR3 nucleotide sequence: TGTGCCAGCAGCCAGCTAGCGGGAGCATCCGATGAGCAGTTCTTC. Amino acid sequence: CASSQLAGASDEQFF.